A selection of T cell receptor beta chains follows, all from one sample in a study of T-cell reconstitution after alpha-beta-depleted transplantation in children. TCRdb reprocessed the PCR reads with MiXCR, giving one entry per CDR3 protein. The data contain some 300,000 distinct CDR3 sequences, over 9% of them singletons. The source was PBMCs from the stem cell graft donor, collected from the stem cell graft. All receptors come from a human donor who donated a stem cell graft to a child with acute lymphoblastic leukemia. Both conserved end residues are part of each CDR3. Fields, in order: V gene, D gene, J gene, clone size, CDR3 length, CDR3 protein, CDR3 DNA. The D gene is left open where the match is weak. The size entry is marked missing in some rows and otherwise reads once, few, many or a size class.

TRBV11-2	-	TRBJ2-7	-	15	CASSPISTGTYEQYF	TGTGCCAGCAGCCCAATAAGCACCGGGACCTACGAGCAGTACTTC
TRBV5-1	-	TRBJ2-1	-	16	CASSQSALSSYNEQFF	TGCGCCAGCAGTCAATCGGCCCTGAGCTCCTACAATGAGCAGTTCTTC
TRBV7-9	TRBD1	TRBJ2-2	many	14	CASVTGGTTGELFF	TGTGCCAGCGTTACAGGGGGAACCACCGGGGAGCTGTTTTTT
TRBV6-2/TRBV6-3	TRBD2	TRBJ2-7	-	17	CASSALRGRPSSYEQYF	TGTGCCAGCAGTGCACTACGCGGGAGGCCGAGCTCCTACGAGCAGTACTTC
TRBV7-2	-	TRBJ1-3	many	16	CASSNSPPGSGNTIYF	TGTGCCAGCAGCAATTCCCCCCCCGGCTCTGGAAACACCATATATTTT
TRBV4-1	-	TRBJ2-4	few	14	CASSHPGRLNIQYF	TGCGCCAGCAGCCATCCGGGACGCCTAAACATTCAGTACTTC
TRBV6-2/TRBV6-3	-	TRBJ1-1	-	13	CASFSRDTKKAFF	TGTGCCAGCTTCTCGCGGGACACCAAGAAAGCTTTCTTT
TRBV4-3	-	TRBJ2-2	-	16	CASSPPGLKNTGELFF	TGCGCCAGCAGCCCCCCGGGACTGAAGAACACCGGGGAGCTGTTTTTT
TRBV12-3/TRBV12-4	TRBD2	TRBJ2-2	few	19	CASSSLGTSGEMNTGELFF	TGTGCCAGCTCCTCCCTGGGGACTAGCGGGGAAATGAACACCGGGGAGCTGTTTTTT
TRBV14	-	TRBJ2-1	many	18	CASSQDNWISKGNNEQFF	TGTGCCAGCAGCCAAGATAACTGGATCAGCAAGGGGAACAATGAGCAGTTCTTC
TRBV5-4	-	TRBJ2-5	many	14	CASSLVGVGETQYF	TGTGCCAGCAGCTTGGTCGGGGTCGGGGAGACCCAGTACTTC
TRBV20-1	-	TRBJ2-1	-	15	CSAREDQSSYNEQFF	TGCAGTGCTAGAGAGGACCAGAGCTCCTACAATGAGCAGTTCTTC
TRBV5-1	-	TRBJ1-2	-	14	CASSIAGHWDGYTF	TGCGCCAGCAGCATTGCGGGACACTGGGATGGCTACACCTTC
TRBV12-3/TRBV12-4	-	TRBJ2-1	few	13	CASKGNLGNEQFF	TGTGCCAGCAAGGGCAATTTGGGGAATGAGCAGTTCTTC
TRBV27	TRBD2	TRBJ2-1	few	19	CASSFSVFQSGGPYNEQFF	TGTGCCAGCAGTTTTTCGGTCTTCCAATCGGGAGGGCCCTACAATGAGCAGTTCTTC